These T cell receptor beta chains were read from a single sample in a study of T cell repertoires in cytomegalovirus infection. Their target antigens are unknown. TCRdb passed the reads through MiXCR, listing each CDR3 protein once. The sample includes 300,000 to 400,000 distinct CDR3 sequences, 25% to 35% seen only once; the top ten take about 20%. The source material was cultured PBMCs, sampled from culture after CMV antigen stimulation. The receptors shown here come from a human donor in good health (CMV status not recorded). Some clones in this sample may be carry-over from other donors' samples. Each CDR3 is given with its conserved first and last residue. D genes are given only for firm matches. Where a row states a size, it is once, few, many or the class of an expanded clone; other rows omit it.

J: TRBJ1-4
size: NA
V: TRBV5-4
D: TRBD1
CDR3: CASSLDRGRSEKLFF
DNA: TGTGCCAGCAGCCTCGACAGGGGGCGAAGTGAAAAACTGTTTTTT

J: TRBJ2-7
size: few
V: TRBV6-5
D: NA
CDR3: CASSYSWGFYEQYF
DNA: TGTGCCAGCAGTTACTCGTGGGGCTTCTACGAGCAGTACTTC

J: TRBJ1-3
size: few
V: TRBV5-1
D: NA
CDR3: CASSLARMSGNTIYF
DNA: TGCGCCAGCAGCTTGGCTCGGATGTCTGGAAACACCATATATTTT

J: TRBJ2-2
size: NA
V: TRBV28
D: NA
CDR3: CASSFLHYPWSSNTGELFF
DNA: TGTGCCAGCAGTTTTCTCCACTACCCATGGAGTTCGAACACCGGGGAGCTGTTTTTT

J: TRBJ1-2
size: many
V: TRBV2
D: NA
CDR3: CASSGFVYGYTF
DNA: TGTGCCAGCAGTGGCTTTGTCTATGGCTACACCTTC

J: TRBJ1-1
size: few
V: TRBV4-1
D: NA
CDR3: CASSQLLGEAFF
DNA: TGCGCCAGCAGCCAACTTTTAGGTGAAGCTTTCTTT

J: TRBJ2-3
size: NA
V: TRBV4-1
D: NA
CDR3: CASSQTGIITDTQYF
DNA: TGCGCCAGCAGCCAGACGGGAATTATCACAGATACGCAGTATTTT

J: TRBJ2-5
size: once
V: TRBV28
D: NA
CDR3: CASSSTGTQKETQYF
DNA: TGTGCCAGCAGTTCGACCGGGACGCAAAAAGAGACCCAGTACTTC

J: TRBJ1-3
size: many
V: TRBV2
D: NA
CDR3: CASSGTDPPGNTIYF
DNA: TGTGCCAGCAGTGGAACCGACCCCCCAGGAAACACCATATATTTT

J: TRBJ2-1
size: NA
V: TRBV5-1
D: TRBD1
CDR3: CASSLGQGAANEQFF
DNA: TGCGCCAGCAGTTTGGGACAGGGGGCGGCCAATGAGCAGTTCTTC

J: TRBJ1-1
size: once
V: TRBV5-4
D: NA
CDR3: CASSLYPSEGTEAFF
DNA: TGTGCCAGCAGCTTGTATCCCTCGGAGGGCACTGAAGCTTTCTTT

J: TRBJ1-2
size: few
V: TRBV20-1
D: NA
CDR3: CSASSAALGINYGYTF
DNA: TGCAGTGCTAGCTCGGCAGCTTTGGGGATTAACTATGGCTACACCTTC

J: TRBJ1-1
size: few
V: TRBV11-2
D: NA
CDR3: CASSSWEAGNTEAFF
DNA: TGTGCCAGCAGCTCATGGGAGGCCGGGAACACTGAAGCTTTCTTT

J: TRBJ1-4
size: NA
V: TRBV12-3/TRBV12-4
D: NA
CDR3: CASSGVEKLFF
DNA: TGTGCCAGCAGTGGGGTTGAAAAACTGTTTTTT

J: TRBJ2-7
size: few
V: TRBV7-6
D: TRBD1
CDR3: CASSLTDRGDGEQYF
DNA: TGTGCCAGCAGCCTTACTGACAGGGGCGATGGGGAGCAGTACTTC

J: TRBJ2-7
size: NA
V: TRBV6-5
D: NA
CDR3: CASRRTPKGYEQYF
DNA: TGTGCCAGCAGACGCACACCGAAAGGCTACGAGCAGTACTTC

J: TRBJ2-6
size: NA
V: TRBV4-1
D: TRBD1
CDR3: CASSQGTGDSGANVLTF
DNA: TGCGCCAGCAGCCAAGGGACAGGGGACTCTGGGGCCAACGTCCTGACTTTC

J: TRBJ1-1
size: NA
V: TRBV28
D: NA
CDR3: CASPGPGTLNSANTEAFF
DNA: TGTGCCAGCCCCGGCCCCGGGACACTGAATTCGGCGAACACTGAAGCTTTCTTT

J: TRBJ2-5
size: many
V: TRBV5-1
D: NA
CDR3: CASSSQKQETQYF
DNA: TGCGCCAGCAGCTCCCAAAAGCAAGAGACCCAGTACTTC

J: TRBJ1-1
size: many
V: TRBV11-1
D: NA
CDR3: CASSSPGRLNTEAFF
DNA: TGTGCCAGCAGCTCACCGGGACGACTGAACACTGAAGCTTTCTTT

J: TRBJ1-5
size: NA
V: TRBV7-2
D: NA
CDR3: CASSKRDGQPQHF
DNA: TGTGCCAGCAGCAAGAGGGATGGGCAGCCCCAGCATTTT

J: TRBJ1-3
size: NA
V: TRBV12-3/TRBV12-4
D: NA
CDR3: CASIGDGNSGNTIYF
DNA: TGTGCCAGCATTGGGGACGGGAACTCTGGAAACACCATATATTTT